These T cell receptor beta chains were read from a single sample in a study of patients and donors after allogeneic stem cell transplantation. TCRdb independently ran MiXCR on the RT-PCR reads; one entry per CDR3 protein. The data hold some 880,000 distinct CDR3 sequences, with about 20% observed a single time. Input material: blood, either unsorted or a sorted T cell fraction (not recorded which). Receptors were obtained from a human donor who was either an allogeneic HSCT recipient or a stem cell or donor lymphocyte infusion donor (not recorded which). It is not recorded whose cells these are; they may come from a transplant donor. CDR3s include the opening cysteine and the closing phenylalanine or tryptophan. D genes are given only for firm matches. Rows may omit the clone size; those that give it use once, few, many or a size class.

length: 16
D: TRBD1
size: once
V: TRBV2
J: TRBJ2-7
DNA: TGTGCCAGCAGTGAAGCCGCCACAGGGGCGCGCTACGAGCAGTACTTC
CDR3: CASSEAATGARYEQYF

length: 14
D: NA
size: many
V: TRBV5-1
J: TRBJ2-1
DNA: TGCGCCAGCAGCTCGGAGGGCAGGTACAATGAGCAGTTCTTC
CDR3: CASSSEGRYNEQFF

length: 15
D: TRBD1
size: NA
V: TRBV6-5
J: TRBJ1-6
DNA: TGTGCCAGCAGTTACGTCGCAGGGGGAAGTTCACCCCTCCACTTT
CDR3: CASSYVAGGSSPLHF

length: 13
D: NA
size: few
V: TRBV6-5
J: TRBJ2-5
DNA: TGTGCCAGCAGTTGGCCGAAGAGGACGGCCCAGTACTTC
CDR3: CASSWPKRTAQYF

length: 18
D: TRBD1
size: NA
V: TRBV6-2/TRBV6-3
J: TRBJ1-1
DNA: TGTGCCAGCAGTTACTCGATCGGGACAGGGCTCGAGAACACTGAAGCTTTCTTT
CDR3: CASSYSIGTGLENTEAFF

length: 13
D: TRBD1
size: NA
V: TRBV5-1
J: TRBJ1-1
DNA: TGCGCCAGCAGCATGACAGGGGGCACTGAAGCTTTCTTT
CDR3: CASSMTGGTEAFF

length: 12
D: NA
size: few
V: TRBV6-5
J: TRBJ1-2
DNA: TGTGCCAGCAGTTACACCTGGGGCGGCTACACCTTC
CDR3: CASSYTWGGYTF

length: 13
D: NA
size: few
V: TRBV7-9
J: TRBJ2-3
DNA: TGTGCCAGCAGCTTTGTAGGGGCCCTGTCGCAGTATTTT
CDR3: CASSFVGALSQYF

length: 15
D: NA
size: NA
V: TRBV7-2
J: TRBJ2-3
DNA: TGTGCCAGCAGTAGTAGCGGCCCCTATGGAAATACGCAGTATTTT
CDR3: CASSSSGPYGNTQYF

length: 16
D: TRBD2
size: few
V: TRBV29-1
J: TRBJ2-3
DNA: TGCAGCGTTGAAGATCCCCGGACTAGCGCCACAGATACGCAGTATTTT
CDR3: CSVEDPRTSATDTQYF

length: 16
D: TRBD2
size: few
V: TRBV6-1
J: TRBJ2-3
DNA: TGTGCCAGCAGCCGAGGTGTTAGCGGGAGCCTGGATACGCAGTATTTT
CDR3: CASSRGVSGSLDTQYF

length: 14
D: NA
size: few
V: TRBV6-2/TRBV6-3
J: TRBJ2-3
DNA: TGTGCCAGCAGTCTGTTGGGCTTCACAGATACGCAGTATTTT
CDR3: CASSLLGFTDTQYF

length: 15
D: NA
size: NA
V: TRBV29-1
J: TRBJ1-3
DNA: TGCAGCGTTGAAGATCGAGGCGGCTCTGGAAACACCATATATTTT
CDR3: CSVEDRGGSGNTIYF

length: 13
D: NA
size: few
V: TRBV20-1
J: TRBJ2-7
DNA: TGCAGTGCTAGTCGGGTCGAGGGGCCCGAGCAGTACTTC
CDR3: CSASRVEGPEQYF

length: 13
D: TRBD1
size: few
V: TRBV20-1
J: TRBJ1-1
DNA: TGCAGTGCTACACAGGGGGCGAACACTGAAGCTTTCTTT
CDR3: CSATQGANTEAFF

length: 15
D: TRBD1
size: few
V: TRBV24-1
J: TRBJ2-6
DNA: TGTGCCACCAGCCCGAGGGGGCCAGGGGCCAACGTCCTGACTTTC
CDR3: CATSPRGPGANVLTF

length: 14
D: TRBD1
size: NA
V: TRBV4-1
J: TRBJ2-7
DNA: TGCGCCAGCAGCCAACCCGGGACAGGGTACGAGCAGTACTTC
CDR3: CASSQPGTGYEQYF

length: 14
D: TRBD2
size: few
V: TRBV12-5
J: TRBJ2-5
DNA: TGTGCTAGTGGAAGCGGGAAGTACCAAGAGACCCAGTACTTC
CDR3: CASGSGKYQETQYF

length: 16
D: NA
size: NA
V: TRBV11-1
J: TRBJ2-6
DNA: TGTGCCAGCAGCCCCTTGGCACTTACTGGGGCCAACGTCCTGACTTTC
CDR3: CASSPLALTGANVLTF

length: 13
D: NA
size: NA
V: TRBV29-1
J: TRBJ2-2
DNA: TGCAGCGTCCACAGGGCCTATAACGGGGAGCTGTTTTTT
CDR3: CSVHRAYNGELFF

length: 13
D: NA
size: few
V: TRBV3-1
J: TRBJ2-3
DNA: TGTGCCAGCAGCCCGAATCTAGCGGATACGCAGTATTTT
CDR3: CASSPNLADTQYF

length: 18
D: TRBD2
size: few
V: TRBV11-1
J: TRBJ2-1
DNA: TGTGCCAGCAGCTTAGCTTCCGGACTAGCGGGGATCCGCAATGAGCAGTTCTTC
CDR3: CASSLASGLAGIRNEQFF

length: 15
D: NA
size: NA
V: TRBV20-1
J: TRBJ2-1
DNA: TGCAGTGCCCGAGGTCTAATGAGGACGGACAATGAGCAGTTCTTC
CDR3: CSARGLMRTDNEQFF

length: 15
D: NA
size: NA
V: TRBV5-1
J: TRBJ1-1
DNA: TGCGCCAGCAGCATACAACCGAACAGGGACACTGAAGCTTTCTTT
CDR3: CASSIQPNRDTEAFF

length: 14
D: TRBD1
size: NA
V: TRBV20-1
J: TRBJ1-6
DNA: TGCAGTGCTCCCGGACAGGGGAGTGTTTCACCCCTCCACTTT
CDR3: CSAPGQGSVSPLHF

length: 14
D: TRBD1
size: NA
V: TRBV7-9
J: TRBJ2-1
DNA: TGTGCCAGCAGCTCCCAAGGGGGCACCAATGAGCAGTTCTTC
CDR3: CASSSQGGTNEQFF

length: 16
D: NA
size: few
V: TRBV5-6
J: TRBJ1-1
DNA: TGTGCCAGCAGCTTGAGCCCGGGCAGGGATCTCACTGAAGCTTTCTTT
CDR3: CASSLSPGRDLTEAFF

length: 14
D: TRBD1
size: NA
V: TRBV9
J: TRBJ1-2
DNA: TGTGCCAGCAGCGGCGGGGGACAGGATATCTTCACCACCTTC
CDR3: CASSGGGQDIFTTF

length: 16
D: TRBD2
size: NA
V: TRBV10-3
J: TRBJ2-3
DNA: TGTGCCATCAGCAGGACTAGCGGGGGTAGCACAGATACGCAGTATTTT
CDR3: CAISRTSGGSTDTQYF

length: 13
D: NA
size: many
V: TRBV11-2
J: TRBJ1-1
DNA: TGTGCCAGCAGCCTGTGGAGGAACACTGAAGCTTTCTTT
CDR3: CASSLWRNTEAFF

length: 15
D: NA
size: many
V: TRBV12-3/TRBV12-4
J: TRBJ2-1
DNA: TGTGCCAGCAGTTTTCAGGGTAAAACGGACAATGAGCAGTTCTTC
CDR3: CASSFQGKTDNEQFF

length: 15
D: NA
size: few
V: TRBV3-1
J: TRBJ1-1
DNA: TGTGCCAGCAGCCAAGTCCCCGGGGCGGACACTGAAGCTTTCTTT
CDR3: CASSQVPGADTEAFF

length: 14
D: NA
size: NA
V: TRBV4-1
J: TRBJ2-1
DNA: TGCGCCAGCGCCCACGGGACACAAAACAATGAGCAGTTCTTC
CDR3: CASAHGTQNNEQFF

length: 11
D: NA
size: NA
V: TRBV20-1
J: TRBJ1-5
DNA: TGCAGTGCTCTGGTCGGGGGGTCCCAGCATTTT
CDR3: CSALVGGSQHF

length: 13
D: NA
size: few
V: TRBV20-1
J: TRBJ2-7
DNA: TGCAGTGCGTCTGGGGTGGATTCCTACGAGCAGTACTTC
CDR3: CSASGVDSYEQYF

length: 18
D: TRBD2
size: few
V: TRBV9
J: TRBJ2-7
DNA: TGTGCCAGCAGCGTAGAGGAGGCGGGAGGATCTTTAAGGCACGAGCAGTACTTC
CDR3: CASSVEEAGGSLRHEQYF

length: 19
D: TRBD2
size: few
V: TRBV4-2
J: TRBJ2-3
DNA: TGTGCCAGCAGCCGGGGGGGTAGCGGAGGACCTACTAGCACAGATACGCAGTATTTT
CDR3: CASSRGGSGGPTSTDTQYF

length: 15
D: TRBD1
size: NA
V: TRBV12-3/TRBV12-4
J: TRBJ1-2
DNA: TGTGCCAGCACCAAAACAACAGGGGGCGCGAATGGCTACACCTTC
CDR3: CASTKTTGGANGYTF

length: 15
D: TRBD2
size: NA
V: TRBV6-5
J: TRBJ2-3
DNA: TGTGCCAGCAGTTCTCTAGCGGGGGACCGGGATACGCAGTATTTT
CDR3: CASSSLAGDRDTQYF

length: 14
D: TRBD1
size: NA
V: TRBV4-1
J: TRBJ1-2
DNA: TGCGCCAGCAGCCAGCTGGGAGGGGGCGGTGGCTACACCTTC
CDR3: CASSQLGGGGGYTF

length: 14
D: NA
size: NA
V: TRBV12-3/TRBV12-4
J: TRBJ1-5
DNA: TGTGCCAGCAGTCCCCGGGGGGGACGACAGCCCCAGCATTTT
CDR3: CASSPRGGRQPQHF

length: 13
D: NA
size: NA
V: TRBV5-5
J: TRBJ2-5
DNA: TGTGCCAGCAGCTTCCCGGCGGGTAGGGACCAGTACTTC
CDR3: CASSFPAGRDQYF

length: 16
D: NA
size: few
V: TRBV5-1
J: TRBJ1-1
DNA: TGCGCCAGCAGCTGGGGCTCCCGGGACCCCAACACTGAAGCTTTCTTT
CDR3: CASSWGSRDPNTEAFF

length: 15
D: NA
size: NA
V: TRBV10-3
J: TRBJ2-1
DNA: TGTGCCATCAGTGAAGAGAAGGCCCGAGGGGGTGAGCAGTTCTTC
CDR3: CAISEEKARGGEQFF

length: 14
D: TRBD1
size: few
V: TRBV18
J: TRBJ2-4
DNA: TGTGCCAGCTCAATCGACAGGGGAAAAAACATTCAGTACTTC
CDR3: CASSIDRGKNIQYF

length: 11
D: NA
size: few
V: TRBV20-1
J: TRBJ2-3
DNA: TGCAGTGCTAGGGGCGGAGATACGCAGTATTTT
CDR3: CSARGGDTQYF

length: 14
D: NA
size: NA
V: TRBV20-1
J: TRBJ2-7
DNA: TGCAGTGCCACACCTAGGCTAGCCGCACACGAGCAGTACTTC
CDR3: CSATPRLAAHEQYF

length: 16
D: NA
size: NA
V: TRBV5-1
J: TRBJ2-6
DNA: TGCGCCAGCAGCTTGGACGGAACCTCTGGGGCCAACGTCCTGACTTTC
CDR3: CASSLDGTSGANVLTF

length: 14
D: NA
size: many
V: TRBV9
J: TRBJ2-7
DNA: TGTGCCAGCAGCGTAGGAGGGATGGGGGGCGAGCAGTACTTC
CDR3: CASSVGGMGGEQYF

length: 16
D: TRBD1
size: NA
V: TRBV25-1
J: TRBJ2-2
DNA: TGTGCCAGCAGTGAAGCCGGACAGGGTTTCACCGGGGAGCTGTTTTTT
CDR3: CASSEAGQGFTGELFF

length: 14
D: NA
size: NA
V: TRBV7-2
J: TRBJ1-1
DNA: TGTGCCAGCAGCTTAGGGGTTCCCCCATCTGAAGCTTTCTTT
CDR3: CASSLGVPPSEAFF

length: 14
D: NA
size: NA
V: TRBV28
J: TRBJ1-5
DNA: TGTGCCAGCAGTTCACACAGGGTCAATCAGCCCCAGCATTTT
CDR3: CASSSHRVNQPQHF

length: 13
D: TRBD1
size: few
V: TRBV24-1
J: TRBJ1-1
DNA: TGTGCCACCAGTGAACAGGGGCTCACTGAAGCTTTCTTT
CDR3: CATSEQGLTEAFF